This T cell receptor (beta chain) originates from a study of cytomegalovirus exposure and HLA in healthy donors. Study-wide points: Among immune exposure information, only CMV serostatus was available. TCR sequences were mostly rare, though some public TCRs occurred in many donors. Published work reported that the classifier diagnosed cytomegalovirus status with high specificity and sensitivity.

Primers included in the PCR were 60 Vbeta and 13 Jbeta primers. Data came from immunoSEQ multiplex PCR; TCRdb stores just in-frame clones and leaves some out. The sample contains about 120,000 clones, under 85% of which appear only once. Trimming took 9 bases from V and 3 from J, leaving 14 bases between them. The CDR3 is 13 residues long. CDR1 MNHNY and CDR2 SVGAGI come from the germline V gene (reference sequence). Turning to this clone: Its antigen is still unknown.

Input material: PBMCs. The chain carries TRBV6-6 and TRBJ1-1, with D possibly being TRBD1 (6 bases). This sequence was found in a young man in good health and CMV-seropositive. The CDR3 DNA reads TGTGCCAGTGGACAGCCCGGAGACACTGAAGCTTTCTTT. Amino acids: CASGQPGDTEAFF.